This passage covers 26 T cell receptor beta chains from one sample sequenced in a study of CD8+ T cells in alopecia areata. Extracted RNA was reverse transcribed, and the resulting cDNA served as sequencing template. Data came from immunoSEQ multiplex PCR; TCRdb stores just in-frame clones and leaves some out. This sample has about 270,000 clones and no singletons, with around 1.2% in the ten largest. Sorting used CD4, CD8alpha, NKG2D, NKG2ACE and other markers on pooled cutaneous lymph node cells. Sequenced: CD4+ T cells sorted from a lymph node. Receptors were obtained from a C3H/HeJ mouse with alopecia areata. Mouse MHC haplotype: H2-k.

On this clone itself: The genes are named according to mouse. Read sequence stops 4 residues before the CDR3 end, and the germline J gene provides the missing end. The chain carries TRBV19 and TRBJ2-3; possible D gene TRBD1, 5 bases. The V end was cut by 9 bases, the J end by 0 bases, with 11 bases between. From germline, CDR1 is FNHDT and CDR2 SITEND (reference sequence). The CDR3 sequence is 13 residues long. The sequenced part of the CDR3 DNA is TGTGCCACCCCGACAGATAGTGCAGAA. Translated, it gives CATPTDSAE. From start to end, the CDR3 is CATPTDSAETLYF.

This clone showed up many times. Each gene name is a mouse one. The read is 4 residues too short to cover the CDR3 end, so that end is filled in from the germline J gene. This sample also contains other DNA sequences that code for the same CDR3. J is TRBJ1-2 and V is TRBV12-1, with D perhaps matching TRBD1 (5 bases). Per germline, CDR1 SGHSN and CDR2 HYEKVE. The CDR3 extends over 13 amino acids. The germline V and J ends were trimmed by 3 bases and 0 bases, with 7 bases remaining between them. The CDR3: CASSRTTNSDYTF. CDR3 bases read: TGTGCCAGCTCTAGGACAACAAACTCC.

Notes on this clone: Mouse germline and gene names are used. The read falls 4 residues short of the CDR3 end, and the missing part is taken from the germline J gene. Other DNA sequences from this sample encode an identical CDR3 as well. This chain joins TRBV5 and TRBJ2-5, with TRBD2 as a possible D gene (6 bases). CDR3 length: 14 residues. Trimming took off 4 bases at V and 3 bases at J, with 11 bases between the two ends. CDR1 and CDR2 from the germline V gene are LGHNA and YNLKQL (reference sequence). Incomplete CDR3 DNA: TGTGCCAGCAGCCCTCCGGGACTACAAGAC. As protein: CASSPPGLQD. The whole CDR3 region reads CASSPPGLQDTQYF.

This clone was counted many times. Mouse gene names apply. With the read ending 4 residues before the CDR3 end, the germline J gene is used to fill in that end. Other DNA sequences in this sample translate to the same CDR3. This sequence joins TRBV17 and TRBJ2-1; the match to TRBD1 covers 11 bases. This CDR3 contains 15 residues. The germline V gene encodes CDR1 MNHDT and CDR2 YYDKIL. V trimming: 3 bases; J trimming: 2 bases; junction bases outside the gene matches: 0. This chain's CDR3 is CASSRDRGHYAEQFF. CDR3 DNA (partial): TGTGCTAGCAGTAGGGACAGGGGGCACTATGCT.

Details on this clone: A much larger clone differs from this one at a single base, so this may be a read error. Gene labels here are mouse ones. The read is 4 residues too short to cover the CDR3 end, so that end is filled in from the germline J gene. The chain uses TRBV13-1 and TRBJ2-1; TRBD1 might be the D (5 bases). V lost 4 bases to trimming and J lost 1 base, with 6 bases between them. This CDR3 spans 13 amino acids. Germline CDR1 reads NSHNY; CDR2 reads SYGAGN. The CDR3 spells CASSRQNYAEQFF. The covered CDR3 bases are TGTGCCAGCAGTAGACAGAACTATGCT.

This clone showed up just a few times. Genes and germline are mouse. The part of the CDR3 DNA that was read is TGTGCTAGCAGTAGCATGGGACAGTATGCT. Translation: CASSSMGQYA. Given in full, the CDR3 is CASSSMGQYAEQFF. The chain has TRBV17 and TRBJ2-1; 7 bases map to TRBD1. The read ends 4 residues shy of where the CDR3 ends; the end is completed using the germline J gene. The V gene end was trimmed by 3 bases and the J gene end by 4 bases; junction bases not matched to a gene: 3. CDR1 is MNHDT and CDR2 is YYDKIL in the germline V gene. CDR3 length: 14 residues.

Details on this clone: Germline and genes: mouse. The read ends 4 residues shy of where the CDR3 ends; the end is completed using the germline J gene. Other DNA sequences within the sample encode an identical CDR3. The chain is built from TRBV19 and TRBJ1-2, with no clear D. The germline V gene has CDR1 FNHDT and CDR2 SITEND (reference sequence). This CDR3 is built from 13 residues. Trimming shortened V by 3 bases and J by 0 bases, and 6 bases separated the two germline ends. The CDR3 reads CASSRTTNSDYTF. The sequenced CDR3 bases are TGTGCCAGCAGTAGAACAACAAACTCC.

This clone has more than one count but fewer than ten. Here the gene names and germline are mouse. The CDR3 end is not reached by the read, which stops 4 residues before it; the germline J gene fills it in. The rearrangement uses TRBV17 and TRBJ2-5, with TRBD1 matching over 9 bases. Germline values: CDR1 MNHDT, CDR2 YYDKIL. V dropped 5 bases and J dropped 1; count of bases not matched to a gene: 4. This CDR3 comprises 15 residues. This CDR3 reads CASSGGQGYQDTQYF. Partial CDR3 DNA: TGTGCTAGCAGTGGGGGACAGGGTTACCAAGAC.

This clone was recorded a few times. Gene labels here are mouse ones. The read ends 4 residues early relative to the CDR3; the germline J gene fills the gap. The chain links TRBV19 to TRBJ2-5; D gene ambiguous. The germline V and J ends were trimmed by 2 bases and 0 bases, with 13 bases remaining between them. CDR1 and CDR2 (germline): FNHDT, SITEND (reference sequence). This CDR3 is 16 amino acids long. Partial CDR3 DNA: TGTGCCAGCAGTATGACAATCTTGGTTAACCAAGAC. Protein product: CASSMTILVNQD. The entire CDR3 reads CASSMTILVNQDTQYF.

The sample holds a few counts of this clone. The genes and germline here are from mouse. Coverage ceases 4 residues before the CDR3 finishes, and the germline J gene fills in the end. J is TRBJ2-1 and V is TRBV13-3, with 11 nucleotides matching TRBD1. CDR1 is NNHDY and CDR2 is SYVADS in the germline V gene. The CDR3 is made up of 15 amino acids. Trimming removed 2 bases from V and 5 bases from J; junction bases left unmatched: 3. CDR3: CASSEMGQGDAEQFF. Partial CDR3 DNA: TGTGCCAGCAGTGAGATGGGACAGGGGGATGCT.

To note about this clone: Gene names are mouse gene names. The read halts 4 residues ahead of the CDR3 end, with the missing end drawn from the germline J gene. The chain recombines TRBV19 with TRBJ2-1, with 8 bases fitting TRBD2. The germline V gene has CDR1 FNHDT and CDR2 SITEND (reference sequence). The length of the CDR3 is 16 residues. With V trimmed by 1 base and J by 0 bases, 3 bases remained unmatched. This CDR3 is CASSINGGANYAEQFF. Partial CDR3 DNA: TGTGCCAGCAGTATAAACGGGGGGGCTAACTATGCT.

This clone was counted many times. Gene names and germline refer to mouse. Other DNA sequences in this specimen translate into the identical CDR3. CDR3: CTCSADAGGRDTQYF. Incomplete CDR3 DNA: TGCACCTGCAGTGCAGATGCGGGGGGAAGAGAC. The genes are TRBV1 and TRBJ2-5, with a weak D call TRBD2 (6 bases). Read coverage stops 4 residues before the CDR3 terminus; the germline J gene supplies the remainder. The CDR3 is made up of 15 amino acids. Germline CDR1 NSQYPW, CDR2 LRSPGD (reference sequence).

Details on this clone: Germline and genes: mouse. The CDR3 is CAWSWTGDAEQFF. The CDR3 bases that were read are TGTGCCTGGAGTTGGACTGGGGATGCT. The chain carries TRBV31 and TRBJ2-1, with 9 positions matching TRBD2. The read ends 4 residues early relative to the CDR3; the germline J gene fills the gap. Unmatched junction bases numbered 1, after V lost 2 bases and J lost 5 bases. Germline CDR1 and CDR2: GKSSPN and SITVG. CDR3 length: 13 amino acids.

Concerning this clone itself: Gene names refer to mouse genes. The read gets to within 4 residues of the CDR3 end, and the germline J gene fills in the rest. The chain carries TRBV1 and TRBJ2-1; 7 nucleotides line up with TRBD1. From germline, CDR1 is NSQYPW and CDR2 LRSPGD (reference sequence). The CDR3 spans 14 residues. V trimming: 4 bases; J trimming: 3 bases; junction bases outside the gene matches: 3. The covered CDR3 bases are TGCACCTGCAGTGTCGGGACAGTCTATGCT. Translating it yields CTCSVGTVYA. The whole CDR3 protein reads CTCSVGTVYAEQFF.

As regards this clone: Gene names are mouse gene names. The read terminates 4 residues before the CDR3 end, so the remaining end is supplied by the germline J gene. At the DNA level, this CDR3 is encoded by other sequences in the same sample as well. This sequence joins TRBV13-1 and TRBJ2-1; a weak D match, TRBD2 (6 bases). The CDR3 length is 15 residues. Germline V gene lookup returns CDR1 NSHNY and CDR2 SYGAGN. Trimming removed 1 base at V and 0 bases at J, with 8 bases between. CDR3 amino acids: CASSDRGVNYAEQFF. CDR3 DNA (partial): TGTGCCAGCAGTGATCGGGGGGTTAACTATGCT.

In its sample, this clone was seen a few times. Gene names are mouse gene names. The CDR3 end falls 4 residues outside the read, so it is completed with the germline J gene. The chain carries TRBV29 and TRBJ2-1, with D possibly matching TRBD1 (6 bases). The CDR3 is 15 amino acids. CDR1 is MSHET and CDR2 is SYDVDS in the germline V gene. The V end was cut by 2 bases, the J end by 3 bases, with 11 bases between. The covered CDR3 bases are TGTGCTAGCAGTTTAGGACAGAACCTCTATGCT. Protein product: CASSLGQNLYA. The entire CDR3 protein is CASSLGQNLYAEQFF.

This clone has more than one count but fewer than ten. Gene names and germline refer to mouse. The missing CDR3 end, 4 residues past where the read stops, is filled in from the germline J gene. V gene TRBV13-1 combines with J gene TRBJ2-1; tentative D call: TRBD2 (7 bases). This CDR3 has 15 residues. Trimming stripped 2 bases from V and 4 bases from J, with 13 bases between. Germline CDR1 is NSHNY and CDR2 is SYGAGN. CDR3 DNA (partial): TGTGCCAGCAGTGAGAGGGGGGGGTCGTATGCT. Protein: CASSERGGSYA. The whole CDR3 is CASSERGGSYAEQFF.

Comments on this clone: The gene symbols are mouse symbols. Read data end 4 residues before the CDR3 end; the end is taken from the germline J gene. The J gene is TRBJ2-7, the V gene TRBV5; 8 bases match TRBD2. Germline V gene data show CDR1 as LGHNA and CDR2 as YNLKQL (reference sequence). This CDR3 is 15 amino acids long. Losses at the gene ends were 4 bases for V and 0 bases for J; bases not matched to a gene: 5. Here the CDR3 reads CASSPYWGSSYEQYF. The sequenced CDR3 bases are TGTGCCAGCAGCCCATACTGGGGGAGCTCCTAT.

About this clone: Germline and genes here are mouse. With the read ending 4 residues before the CDR3 end, the germline J gene is used to fill in that end. V is TRBV13-1 and J is TRBJ2-3; possibly TRBD2 for D (6 bases). The germline V gene has CDR1 NSHNY and CDR2 SYGAGN. The CDR3 totals 12 residues. The ends were cut back, 8 bases at V and 0 bases at J, with 7 bases in the middle. The CDR3 bases that were read are TGTGCCAGGGGGACTAGTGCAGAA. It is translated as CARGTSAE. The CDR3 as a whole reads CARGTSAETLYF.

This clone was counted between two and nine times. Gene names refer to mouse genes. The observed sequence ends 4 residues before the CDR3 terminus, with the missing tail filled in from the germline J gene. V and J are TRBV13-3 and TRBJ2-7, with TRBD1 matching over 7 bases. Germline trimming cut 6 bases from V and 0 bases from J; bases unmatched to any gene: 6. Looked up from germline, CDR1 is NNHDY and CDR2 is SYVADS. CDR3 length equals 14 residues. This chain's CDR3 is CASNGAGGSYEQYF. Partial CDR3 DNA: TGTGCCAGCAATGGGGCAGGGGGCTCCTAT.

As regards this clone: The gene symbols are mouse symbols. The identical CDR3 is also encoded by other nucleotide sequences in the sample. CDR3 DNA (partial): TGTGCCAGCAGCCAAGAGAGGGGGCTCACCGGG. Translating it yields CASSQERGLTG. The complete CDR3 sequence is CASSQERGLTGQLYF. This sequence joins TRBV5 and TRBJ2-2, with D possibly being TRBD1 (7 bases). The read ends 4 residues shy of where the CDR3 ends; the end is completed using the germline J gene. The germline CDR1 and CDR2 sequences are LGHNA and YNLKQL (reference sequence). The CDR3 consists of 15 residues. Trimming pared 0 bases from V and 4 bases from J, leaving 9 bases between.

Comments on this clone: Gene names denote mouse genes. Distinct nucleotide sequences in the sample also encode this CDR3. CDR3 region: CAWSLQGWGTEVFF. The CDR3 DNA, read in part, is TGTGCCTGGAGTCTACAGGGTTGGGGCACA. This chain links TRBV31 with TRBJ1-1; D might be TRBD1 (6 bases). Read data end 4 residues before the CDR3 end; the end is taken from the germline J gene. V lost 0 bases to trimming and J lost 4 bases, with 12 bases between them. This CDR3 is 14 amino acids long. Germline V CDR1 and CDR2: GKSSPN, SITVG.

About this clone itself: Germline and genes here are mouse. The read finishes 4 residues shy of the CDR3 end, and the germline J gene is used to complete it. This chain joins TRBV13-1 and TRBJ1-1; TRBD1 agrees at 7 bases. Germline loops: CDR1 NSHNY, CDR2 SYGAGN. J was trimmed by 0 bases and V by 6 bases; bases with no gene match: 2. The CDR3 runs 13 residues. The CDR3 bases that were read are TGTGCCAGCAAAACAGGGGCAAACACA. Encoded protein: CASKTGANT. The CDR3 in full is CASKTGANTEVFF.

A few counts support this clone. The gene names here belong to mouse. Read coverage stops 4 residues before the CDR3 terminus; the germline J gene supplies the remainder. The same CDR3 can be traced to other DNA sequences in this sample. V usage is TRBV13-1 and J usage is TRBJ2-1, with 7 bases fitting TRBD1. Trimming cost V 3 bases and J 1 base; bases outside gene matches: 1. Germline values: CDR1 NSHNY, CDR2 SYGAGN. The CDR3 sequence is 14 residues long. Partial CDR3 DNA: TGTGCCAGCAGTGGACAGGGAAACTATGCT. Its protein is CASSGQGNYA. The CDR3, in full, reads CASSGQGNYAEQFF.

About this clone: Gene names and germline refer to mouse. Coverage ceases 3 residues before the CDR3 finishes, and the germline J gene fills in the end. The chain combines TRBV13-1 with TRBJ1-6; 12 bases agree with TRBD1. TRBJ1-6 is treated as an ORF (open reading frame) with a function not yet certain. Trimming cost V 0 bases and J 8 bases; bases outside gene matches: 0. The germline CDR1 and CDR2 sequences are NSHNY and SYGAGN. This CDR3 comprises 15 residues. CDR3 sequence reads: CASSDGDRGHSPLYF. The CDR3 DNA, read in part, is TGTGCCAGCAGTGATGGGGACAGGGGGCATTCGCCC.

This clone showed up just a few times. Gene names follow the mouse nomenclature. Read coverage stops 4 residues before the CDR3 terminus; the germline J gene supplies the remainder. This chain uses TRBV29 with TRBJ2-3, with 8 bases fitting TRBD1. This CDR3 region has 15 residues. After removal of 3 bases from V and 0 bases from J, the junction contained 2 bases not matched to a gene. The V gene's germline CDR1 is MSHET and CDR2 SYDVDS. Incomplete CDR3 DNA: TGTGCTAGCAGTTTGACAGGGGAGAGTGCAGAA. This encodes CASSLTGESAE. The CDR3 reads in full as CASSLTGESAETLYF.